The next 11 T cell receptor beta chains were all read from a single sample in a study of long-term antiretroviral therapy in people with HIV (dated by TCRdb to the early 2020s). The immunoSEQ hsTCRB v3.0 assay was used at survey level resolution for TRB variable region sequencing. TCRdb retrieved this table from immuneACCESS and kept in-frame rearrangements only. Not all clones are present; in checked studies, unresolved V genes account for under half, and no reason is known for the remainder. The sample data list some 31,000 clones, and 90% to 95% of these were observed just once. Jointly, the top ten make up around 2.7% of the sample. The input for sequencing was unsorted PBMCs, taken just over 7.2 years after starting antiretroviral therapy. These receptors were taken from a man aged 45-65 years with HIV.

The genes are TRBV4-1 and TRBJ2-3, with 12 bases lining up with TRBD2. The junction had 6 bases not matched to a gene; V was cut back by 2 bases and J by 3 bases. This CDR3 is built from 17 residues. Germline V CDR1 and CDR2: MGHRA, YSYEKL. The CDR3: CASSQKLAGGWTDTQYF. CDR3 nucleotide sequence: TGCGCCAGCAGCCAAAAACTAGCGGGGGGCTGGACAGATACGCAGTATTTT.

The chain combines TRBV9 with TRBJ1-5; a possible D gene is TRBD1 (6 bases). Germline V gene lookup returns CDR1 SGDLS and CDR2 YYNGEE. The CDR3 spans 14 residues. V was trimmed by 0 bases and J by 7 bases, leaving 11 bases between them. CDR3 amino acids: CASSVGGAGQPQHF. For the CDR3, the DNA is TGTGCCAGCAGCGTAGGGGGGGCAGGGCAGCCCCAGCATTTT.

V is TRBV5-1 and J is TRBJ1-1; TRBD1 is a possible D gene (6 bases). The CDR3 runs 13 residues. Germline assignment: CDR1 SGHRS and CDR2 YFSETQ. The V end was cut by 2 bases, the J end by 5 bases, with 10 bases between. In nucleotides, the CDR3 is TGCGCCAGCAGCTTAACAGGGTTAACTGAAGCTTTCTTT. Protein: CASSLTGLTEAFF.

V usage is TRBV5-1 and J usage is TRBJ2-5; D gene unclear. V gave up 2 bases and J gave up 5 bases, with 19 bases separating them. Germline V CDR1 and CDR2: SGHRS, YFSETQ. The CDR3 consists of 16 residues. CDR3 in amino acids: CASSFPFSDGRETQYF. In nucleotides, the CDR3 is TGCGCCAGCAGCTTCCCTTTCTCTGACGGTCGGGAGACCCAGTACTTC.

The gene calls are TRBV5-1 and TRBJ1-2; unclear D gene. The CDR3 has 14 residues. CDR1 SGHRS and CDR2 YFSETQ come from the germline V gene. V lost 6 bases to trimming and J lost 6 bases, with 18 bases between them. The DNA for the CDR3 is TGCGCCAGCACCCAAGAAGGTCTTGTTCATGGCTACACCTTC. It translates to CASTQEGLVHGYTF.

The V and J genes are TRBV2 and TRBJ1-4, with TRBD1 as a possible D gene (5 bases). Germline assignment: CDR1 SNHLY and CDR2 FYNNEI. Trimming removed 7 bases from V and 7 bases from J, with 13 bases in between. The CDR3 has 13 residues. The CDR3 reads CASTSARGEKLFF. CDR3 coding DNA: TGTGCCAGCACATCCGCTAGGGGTGAAAAACTGTTTTTT.

This chain links TRBV15 with TRBJ2-3; tentatively, D is TRBD2 (6 bases). The length of the CDR3 is 17 residues. V was pared by 0 bases and J by 3 bases, with 16 bases between. Germline lookup yields CDR1 LNHNV and CDR2 YYDKDF (reference sequence). The CDR3 is CATSRDPRESGTDTQYF. DNA of the CDR3: TGTGCCACCAGCAGAGATCCTCGGGAGAGTGGGACAGATACGCAGTATTTT.

This rearrangement joins TRBV4-1 to TRBJ1-2; maybe TRBD1 (6 bases). Trimming stripped 0 bases from V and 7 bases from J, with 12 bases between. This CDR3 region has 14 residues. The germline V gene has CDR1 MGHRA and CDR2 YSYEKL. CDR3 DNA sequence: TGCGCCAGCAGCCAAGAAATGGGGGCGCCTGGCTACACCTTC. It codes for CASSQEMGAPGYTF.

J is TRBJ2-2 and V is TRBV6-4; 11 bases fit TRBD2. Germline lookup yields CDR1 MRHNA and CDR2 SNTAGT. This CDR3 comprises 18 residues. V shed 4 bases and J 10 bases; nucleotides not matched to a gene: 17. The CDR3 DNA follows: TGTGCCAGCAGTGGTTTCGACCCCATGGCTAGCGGGGGGAAGGAGCTGTTTTTT. The encoded protein is CASSGFDPMASGGKELFF.

The rearrangement links TRBV12-5 to TRBJ1-1; D not certain. The CDR3 extends over 14 amino acids. Germline V CDR1 and CDR2: LGHNT, FRNRAP. The V and J ends lost 5 bases and 3 bases respectively, with 13 bases between them. CDR3 residues: CASGPPRSDTEAFF. CDR3 coding DNA: TGTGCTAGTGGTCCCCCTAGATCCGACACTGAAGCTTTCTTT.

The chain has TRBV19 and TRBJ1-2, with 10 nucleotides matching TRBD1. Germline CDR1 reads LNHDA; CDR2 reads SQIVND (reference sequence). This CDR3 is 15 amino acids long. V was pared by 4 bases and J by 4 bases, with 6 bases of the junction left unmatched. The CDR3 nucleotides are TGTGCCAGTAGTACCTCGACAGGGGGCGTCTATGGCTACACCTTC. This translates into CASSTSTGGVYGYTF.